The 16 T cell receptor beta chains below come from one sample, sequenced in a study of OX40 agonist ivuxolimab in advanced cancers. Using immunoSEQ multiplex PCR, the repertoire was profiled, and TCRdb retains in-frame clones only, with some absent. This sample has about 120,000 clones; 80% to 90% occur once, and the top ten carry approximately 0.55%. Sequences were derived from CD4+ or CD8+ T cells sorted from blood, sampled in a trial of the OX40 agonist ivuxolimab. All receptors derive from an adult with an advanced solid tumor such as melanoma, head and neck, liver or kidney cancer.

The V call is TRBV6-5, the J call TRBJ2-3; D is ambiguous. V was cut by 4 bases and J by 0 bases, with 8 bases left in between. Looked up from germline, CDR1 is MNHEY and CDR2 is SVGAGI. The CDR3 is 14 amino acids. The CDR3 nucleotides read TGTGCCAGCAGTTCCAAGACTAGCACAGATACGCAGTATTTT. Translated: CASSSKTSTDTQYF.

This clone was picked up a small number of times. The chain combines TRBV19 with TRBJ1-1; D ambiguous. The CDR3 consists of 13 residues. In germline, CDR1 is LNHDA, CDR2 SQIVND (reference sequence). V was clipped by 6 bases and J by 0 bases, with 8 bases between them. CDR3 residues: CASRIQLNTEAFF. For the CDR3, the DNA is TGTGCCAGTAGGATACAGCTGAACACTGAAGCTTTCTTT.

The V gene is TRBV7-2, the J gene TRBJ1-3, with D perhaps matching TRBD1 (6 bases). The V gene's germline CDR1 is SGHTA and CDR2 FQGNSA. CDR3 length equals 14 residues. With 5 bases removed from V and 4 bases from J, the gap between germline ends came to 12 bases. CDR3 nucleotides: TGTGCCAGCAGCGATACAGGGTGGGGAAACACCATATATTTT. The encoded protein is CASSDTGWGNTIYF.

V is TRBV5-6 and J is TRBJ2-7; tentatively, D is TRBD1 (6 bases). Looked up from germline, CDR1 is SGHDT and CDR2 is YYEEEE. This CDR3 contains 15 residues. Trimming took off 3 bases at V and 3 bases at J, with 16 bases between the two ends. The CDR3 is CASSYGQNPFYEQYF. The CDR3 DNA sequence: TGTGCCAGCAGCTACGGACAGAACCCCTTCTACGAGCAGTACTTC.

CDR3 sequence (DNA): TGTGCCAGCAGTTTTAAATCTTACTACTCTGGAAACACCATATATTTT. Residues: CASSFKSYYSGNTIYF. This rearrangement joins TRBV28 to TRBJ1-3; D gene unclear. V was trimmed by 3 bases and J by 0 bases, leaving 12 bases between them. This CDR3 has 16 amino acids. The germline CDR1 and CDR2 sequences are MDHEN and SYDVKM.

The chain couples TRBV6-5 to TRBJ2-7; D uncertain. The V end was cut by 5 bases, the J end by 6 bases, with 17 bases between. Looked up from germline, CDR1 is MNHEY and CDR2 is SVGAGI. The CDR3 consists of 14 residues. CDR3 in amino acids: CASSEPSVKFEQYF. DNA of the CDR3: TGTGCCAGCAGTGAACCCTCCGTCAAATTCGAGCAGTACTTC.

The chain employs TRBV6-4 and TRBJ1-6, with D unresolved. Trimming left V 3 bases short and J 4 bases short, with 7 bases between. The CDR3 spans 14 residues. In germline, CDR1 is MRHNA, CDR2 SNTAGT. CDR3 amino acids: CASSETGYNSPLHF. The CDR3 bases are TGTGCCAGCAGTGAAACGGGGTATAATTCACCCCTCCACTTT.

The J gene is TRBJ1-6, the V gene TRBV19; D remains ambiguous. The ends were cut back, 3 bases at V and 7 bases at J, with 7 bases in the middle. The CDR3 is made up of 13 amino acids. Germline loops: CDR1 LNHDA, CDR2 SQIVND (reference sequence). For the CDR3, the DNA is TGTGCCAGTAGTATTGTCCAGAATTCACCCCTCCACTTT. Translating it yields CASSIVQNSPLHF.

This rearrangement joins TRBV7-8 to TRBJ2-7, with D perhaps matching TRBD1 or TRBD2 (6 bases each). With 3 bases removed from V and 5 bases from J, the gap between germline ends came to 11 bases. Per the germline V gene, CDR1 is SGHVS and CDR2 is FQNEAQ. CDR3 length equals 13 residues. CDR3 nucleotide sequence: TGTGCCAGCAGCTTCCCGGGGGCCAACGAGCAGTACTTC. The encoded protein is CASSFPGANEQYF.

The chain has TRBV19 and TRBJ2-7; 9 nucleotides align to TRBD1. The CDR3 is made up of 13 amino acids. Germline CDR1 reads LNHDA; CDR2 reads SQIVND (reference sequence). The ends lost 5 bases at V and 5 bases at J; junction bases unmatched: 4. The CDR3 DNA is TGTGCCAGTAGTTGGGACAGGGATAACGAGCAGTACTTC. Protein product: CASSWDRDNEQYF.

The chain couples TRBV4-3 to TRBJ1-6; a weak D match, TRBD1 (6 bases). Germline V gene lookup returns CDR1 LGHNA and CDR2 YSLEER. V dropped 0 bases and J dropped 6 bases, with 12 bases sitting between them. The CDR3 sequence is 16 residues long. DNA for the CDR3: TGCGCCAGCAGCCAAGAACGGGGGGCAAGTAATTCACCCCTCCACTTT. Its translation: CASSQERGASNSPLHF.

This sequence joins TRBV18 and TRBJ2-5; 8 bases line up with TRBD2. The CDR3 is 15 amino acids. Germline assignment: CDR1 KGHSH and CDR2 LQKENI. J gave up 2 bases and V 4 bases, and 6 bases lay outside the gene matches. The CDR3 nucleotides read TGTGCCAGCTCACAAAGACTAGCGACACAAGAGACCCAGTACTTC. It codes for CASSQRLATQETQYF.

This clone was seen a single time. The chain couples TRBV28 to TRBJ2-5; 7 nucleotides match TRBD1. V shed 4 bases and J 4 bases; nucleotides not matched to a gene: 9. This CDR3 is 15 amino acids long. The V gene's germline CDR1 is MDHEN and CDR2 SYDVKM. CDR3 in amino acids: CASSSVEGAGETQYF. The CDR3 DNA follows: TGTGCCAGCAGTTCAGTCGAGGGGGCAGGAGAGACCCAGTACTTC.

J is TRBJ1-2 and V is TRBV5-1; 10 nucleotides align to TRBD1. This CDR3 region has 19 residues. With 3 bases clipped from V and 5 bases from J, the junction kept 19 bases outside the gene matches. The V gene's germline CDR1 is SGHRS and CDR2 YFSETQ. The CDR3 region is CASSYRSPTGGLSRYGYTF. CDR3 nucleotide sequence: TGCGCCAGCAGCTACCGCTCTCCGACAGGGGGCTTGAGTCGGTATGGCTACACCTTC.

In DNA form, the CDR3 reads TGTGCCAGTCGACAGGGAGGGAGCCTAGGGGAGCTGTTTTTT. This gives the protein CASRQGGSLGELFF. The chain recombines TRBV28 with TRBJ2-2, with D perhaps being TRBD1 or TRBD2 (7 bases each). V was trimmed by 9 bases and J by 8 bases, leaving 19 bases between them. Germline-derived CDR1 and CDR2 are MDHEN and SYDVKM. The length of the CDR3 is 14 residues.

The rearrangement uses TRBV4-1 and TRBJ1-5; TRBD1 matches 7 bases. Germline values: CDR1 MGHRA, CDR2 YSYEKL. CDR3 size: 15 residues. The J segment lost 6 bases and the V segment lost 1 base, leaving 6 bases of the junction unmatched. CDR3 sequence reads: CASSQGLGGGQPQHF. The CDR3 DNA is TGCGCCAGCAGCCAAGGTCTAGGGGGCGGTCAGCCCCAGCATTTT.